The 15 T cell receptor beta chains below all came from one sample that was sequenced in a study of cytomegalovirus exposure and HLA in healthy donors. The PCR made use of 60 Vbeta and 13 Jbeta primers. Sequencing used immunoSEQ multiplex PCR; TCRdb keeps in-frame clones, though not all of them. The table lists about 160,000 clones, approximately 80% of them singletons. The specimen sequenced was PBMCs. Source of these receptors: a man aged 30 to 45 in good health and CMV-seronegative.

This rearrangement joins TRBV7-2 to TRBJ2-2; 7 nucleotides match TRBD1. The V and J ends lost 5 bases and 3 bases, in that order; junction bases with no gene match: 6. The CDR3 covers 15 residues. Germline CDR1 reads SGHTA; CDR2 reads FQGNSA. CDR3 DNA sequence: TGTGCCAGCAGCCCGTGGACAGGTCACACCGGGGAGCTGTTTTTT. Protein product: CASSPWTGHTGELFF.

The chain has TRBV14 and TRBJ2-3; D possibly corresponds to TRBD2 (6 bases). CDR3 size: 15 residues. The V gene lost 5 bases and the J gene lost 9 bases, with 21 bases spanning the gap. CDR1 is SGHDN and CDR2 is FVKESK in the germline V gene. CDR3 bases: TGTGCCAGCAGCTTCGAAAGGGACTCCCACTCCACGCAGTATTTT. Translation: CASSFERDSHSTQYF.

This chain connects TRBV13 to TRBJ2-5, with 16 bases that match TRBD2. After removal of 5 bases from V and 4 bases from J, the junction contained 7 bases not matched to a gene. The length of the CDR3 is 17 residues. CDR1 and CDR2 (germline): PRHDT, FYEKMQ (reference sequence). CDR3 sequence: CASSPVGTSGGAETQYF. Here the CDR3 DNA reads TGTGCCAGCAGCCCAGTCGGGACTAGCGGGGGGGCAGAGACCCAGTACTTC.

This chain uses TRBV5-6 with TRBJ2-7, with TRBD2 matching over 8 bases. Germline values: CDR1 SGHDT, CDR2 YYEEEE. After removal of 2 bases from V and 8 bases from J, the junction contained 9 bases not matched to a gene. This CDR3 has 14 residues. The DNA for the CDR3 is TGTGCCAGCAGCTTAGCGGGAGCCCCTAGTAAGCAGTACTTC. Its translation: CASSLAGAPSKQYF.

The V call is TRBV5-1, the J call TRBJ2-3, with 10 nucleotides matching TRBD2. Losses at the gene ends were 5 bases for V and 4 bases for J; bases not matched to a gene: 10. The CDR3 spans 16 residues. The germline CDR1 and CDR2 sequences are SGHRS and YFSETQ. Here the CDR3 reads CASRLPAGGGADTQYF. The CDR3 nucleotides are TGCGCCAGCAGATTGCCAGCGGGAGGGGGCGCAGATACGCAGTATTTT.

The chain is built from TRBV27 and TRBJ2-7, with no clear D. The germline V gene has CDR1 MNHEY and CDR2 SMNVEV (reference sequence). Trimming cost V 3 bases and J 5 bases, with 14 bases left between them. This CDR3 has 14 amino acids. The DNA of the CDR3 is TGTGCCAGCAGTTTCGACGACTCTGCCGACGAGCAGTACTTC. Protein sequence: CASSFDDSADEQYF.

The chain joins TRBV6-4 to TRBJ1-5, with D possibly TRBD1 on 6 matching bases. Trimming removed 3 bases from V and 7 bases from J, with 13 bases in between. CDR1 and CDR2 from the germline V gene are MRHNA and SNTAGT. The CDR3 is 14 amino acids. CDR3 in amino acids: CASSEQGHQQPQHF. The CDR3 DNA sequence: TGTGCCAGCAGTGAACAGGGCCATCAACAGCCCCAGCATTTT.

The rearrangement links TRBV7-9 to TRBJ2-5, with D perhaps TRBD2 (6 bases). Germline CDR1 reads SEHNR; CDR2 reads FQNEAQ (reference sequence). There are 17 residues in the CDR3. V was shortened by 2 bases and J by 2 bases, with 18 bases between the two germline ends. CDR3 nucleotides: TGTGCCAGCAGCTTACGCGGGTCGGCGGAGGGACAAGAGACCCAGTACTTC. Encoded protein: CASSLRGSAEGQETQYF.

The CDR3 DNA follows: TGTGCCAGCAGCCCCGAGTTGAACACCGGGGAGCTGTTTTTT. Translating it yields CASSPELNTGELFF. The chain carries TRBV28 and TRBJ2-2; D not certain. This CDR3 is 14 amino acids long. CDR1 and CDR2 (germline): MDHEN, SYDVKM. The V end was cut by 6 bases, the J end by 1 base, with 9 bases between.

Remarks on this clone: Other DNA sequences from this sample encode an identical CDR3 as well. The rearrangement joins TRBV2 to TRBJ2-7; tentative D call: TRBD2 (5 bases). Germline assignment: CDR1 SNHLY and CDR2 FYNNEI. This CDR3 comprises 13 residues. The CDR3 sequence: CAKRDYSSYEQYF. CDR3 DNA sequence: TGTGCAAAACGAGACTACAGCTCCTACGAGCAGTACTTC. Full variable domain (outside the CDR3, taken from reference TRBV2 and TRBJ2-7): EPEVTQTPSHQVTQMGQEVILRCVPISNHLYFYWYRQILGQKVEFLVSFYNNEISEKSEIFDDQFSVERPDGSNFTLKIRSTKLEDSAMYFCAKRDYSSYEQYFGPGTRLTVT.

This clone showed up just a few times. The rearrangement joins TRBV5-6 to TRBJ2-5; TRBD2 matches 8 bases. This CDR3 is built from 15 residues. The V gene's germline CDR1 is SGHDT and CDR2 YYEEEE. With 3 bases clipped from V and 2 bases from J, the junction kept 6 bases outside the gene matches. Written as DNA, the CDR3 is TGTGCCAGCAGCTCGGGGACTAGACTACAAGAGACCCAGTACTTC. As protein: CASSSGTRLQETQYF.

This clone was picked up one time. This rearrangement joins TRBV30 to TRBJ1-5; D remains ambiguous. Trimming stripped 0 bases from V and 0 bases from J, with 18 bases between. CDR3 length: 18 residues. Germline CDR1 reads GTSNPN; CDR2 reads SVGIG (reference sequence). The CDR3 loop is CAWSVQQNRDYSNQPQHF. The CDR3, as DNA: TGTGCCTGGAGTGTACAACAGAACCGAGATTATAGCAATCAGCCCCAGCATTTT.

The CDR3 DNA is TGTGCCAGCAGCGCCCCGGGACAGTCACACGAGCAGTACTTC. Amino acid sequence: CASSAPGQSHEQYF. The rearrangement joins TRBV7-6 to TRBJ2-7; the match to TRBD1 covers 7 bases. The CDR3 loop spans 14 amino acids. Trimming removed 5 bases from V and 5 bases from J; junction bases left unmatched: 9. The germline V gene encodes CDR1 SGHVS and CDR2 FNYEAQ. Together with reference TRBV7-6 and TRBJ2-7, the CDR3 gives the full variable domain: GAGVSQSPRYKVTKRGQDVALRCDPISGHVSLYWYRQALGQGPEFLTYFNYEAQQDKSGLPNDRFSAERPEGSISTLTIQRTEQRDSAMYRCASSAPGQSHEQYFGPGTRLTVT.

The gene calls are TRBV6-1 and TRBJ1-2; perhaps TRBD1 as D (5 bases). The CDR3 is made up of 13 amino acids. Germline V gives CDR1 MNHNS, CDR2 SASEGT. V was clipped by 2 bases and J by 6 bases, with 10 bases between them. CDR3 loop: CASSEPGPHGYTF. As DNA, the CDR3 is TGTGCCAGCAGTGAACCAGGGCCCCATGGCTACACCTTC.

This clone was detected once. This chain connects TRBV19 to TRBJ2-5; 7 nucleotides line up with TRBD2. V lost 2 bases, J lost 8 bases, and 11 bases stayed unmatched. CDR1 is LNHDA, CDR2 SQIVND, per germline (reference sequence). This CDR3 comprises 15 residues. CDR3 sequence: CASSISQRGKNTQYF. The CDR3 coding sequence is TGTGCCAGTAGTATATCTCAGCGGGGCAAAAACACCCAGTACTTC.